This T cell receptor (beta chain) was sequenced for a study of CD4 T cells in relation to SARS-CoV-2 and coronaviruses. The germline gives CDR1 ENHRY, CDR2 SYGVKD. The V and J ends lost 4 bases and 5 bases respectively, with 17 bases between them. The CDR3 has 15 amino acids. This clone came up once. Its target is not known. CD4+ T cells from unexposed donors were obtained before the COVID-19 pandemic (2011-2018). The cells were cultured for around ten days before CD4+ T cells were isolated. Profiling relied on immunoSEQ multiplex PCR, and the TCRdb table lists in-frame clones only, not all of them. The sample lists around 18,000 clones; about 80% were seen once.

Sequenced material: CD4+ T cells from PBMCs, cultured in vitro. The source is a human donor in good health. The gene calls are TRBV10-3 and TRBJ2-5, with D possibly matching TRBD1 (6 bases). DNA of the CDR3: TGTGCCATCAGTGTCGGTCCAGGGGTGGGTGAGACCCAGTACTTC. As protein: CAISVGPGVGETQYF.